This T cell receptor (beta chain) is from a study of immune characterization of retroperitoneal liposarcoma. The germline V gene has CDR1 MNHEY and CDR2 SMNVEV (reference sequence). The CDR3 covers 16 residues. The V segment lost 1 base and the J segment 7 bases; nucleotides outside the gene matches: 10. The sample holds a few counts of this clonotype. Via MiXCR, TCRdb re-called the PCR reads, giving one row per CDR3 protein. The sample contains roughly 10,000 distinct CDR3 sequences, about a quarter of which appear only once. The sample consisted of tumor tissue. The rearrangement links TRBV27 to TRBJ2-1; TRBD2 matches 7 bases. The source is a female donor with retroperitoneal liposarcoma. This CDR3 reads CASSLFAGGGGNEQFF. CDR3 DNA sequence: TGTGCCAGCAGTTTATTTGCGGGCGGGGGAGGTAATGAGCAGTTCTTC.